This entry features one TCR beta chain sequence. Healthy Caucasian individuals from Russia aged roughly 6 to 90 served as donors. This CDR3 has 15 residues. V was pared by 1 base and J by 10 bases, with 17 bases between. CDR1 and CDR2 (germline): SEHNR, FQNEAQ (reference sequence). The data were obtained in a study of blood T cells in healthy people across ages. Then a second PCR, running roughly 7 to 11 cycles, was carried out with a sample-barcoded 5' primer and a J-beta primer mix. TCRdb re-called the 5' RACE reads through MiXCR, storing one row per CDR3 protein. The repertoire holds 700,000 to 1,000,000 distinct CDR3 sequences, with around two fifths as singletons.

This clonotype was sampled from a man in his sixties in good health. V usage is TRBV7-9 and J usage is TRBJ2-1; D possibly corresponds to TRBD1 (5 bases). The sequenced sample consisted of blood. The CDR3: CASSLDSQGTVEQFF. The CDR3 DNA reads as TGTGCCAGCAGCTTAGATTCCCAGGGAACAGTGGAGCAGTTCTTC.